This TCR beta chain originates from a study of shared clonotypes between healthy human individuals. Tens of thousands of T cell genomes, or around 290 ng DNA, went into replicate PCRs of unsorted PBMC. Authors' processing steps: There were no quality scores in the junction-only immunoSEQ sequences, so filtering differed. Sequenced by immunoSEQ multiplex PCR; TCRdb stores in-frame clones only, minus some. The V and J calls and clone size are taken from that table; D and trimming were inferred from the DNA. This table holds approximately 500,000 clones, 81% found once. With respect to this clone: Other nucleotide sequences in the sample specify the same CDR3.

Germline V gene lookup returns CDR1 MDHEN and CDR2 SYDVKM. The CDR3 has 13 amino acids. V was cut by 5 bases and J by 5 bases, with 12 bases left in between. This rearrangement joins TRBV28 to TRBJ1-2; the D gene is possibly TRBD1 (6 bases). The sample comprised PBMCs. This sequence was found in a woman between 35 and 50 years old in good health. Some clones in this sample may be carry-over from other donors' samples. The CDR3 coding sequence is TGTGCCAGCAGTCCCGGGCAGGGGTATGGCTACACCTTC. Amino acids: CASSPGQGYGYTF.